This T cell receptor beta chain was documented in a study of cytomegalovirus exposure and HLA in healthy donors. Study overall: There were over 350 genotyped donors. Of these, 81% fell in the genetic ancestry cluster associated with self-reported Caucasian donors.

The CDR3 sequence is 14 residues long. The germline V gene encodes CDR1 SGHNT and CDR2 YYREEE (reference sequence). The V and J ends lost 4 bases and 5 bases, in that order; junction bases with no gene match: 6. Points on this clone: No antigen is known for it.

Study results and caveats: No immune exposure information besides CMV serostatus was available. TRBV6-2, TRBV6-3 and other indistinguishable V segments were excluded.

Vbeta (60) and Jbeta (13) primers were used in the PCR. Produced via immunoSEQ multiplex PCR; TCRdb's table is partial and in-frame only. The sample consists of under 200,000 clones, just over 75% of them appearing once. The sequenced sample consisted of PBMCs. The chain has TRBV5-4 and TRBJ1-3; 7 bases map to TRBD1. The receptor was derived from a woman aged 25 to 45 in good health and CMV-seropositive. The CDR3 DNA reads as TGTGCCAGCAGCCCCGGGACAGACAGAAACACCATATATTTT. Its translation is CASSPGTDRNTIYF.